Below, 19 T cell receptor beta chains from the same sample are listed, as sequenced in a study of tumor-infiltrating lymphocytes in primary liver carcinoma. The researchers obtained blood RNA from unsorted whole blood and also extracted germline DNA. From 450 to 550 ng total RNA, TCR beta cDNA was generated with a primer in the constant region. Slightly modified ARM-PCR, run as three nested multiplex PCR rounds, produced the TCR beta libraries. With TRBV1-TRBV30 forward primers and a C-beta reverse primer, the first two PCR rounds were run for approximately 10 cycles each. In TCRdb, the multiplex PCR reads were re-called with MiXCR into one record per CDR3 protein. The sample has fewer than 400,000 distinct CDR3 sequences, about 62% seen once; the top ten hold more than 8.5%. Material: peripheral blood. All receptors derive from a man in his forties with primary liver carcinoma and hepatitis B virus infection.

A remark on this clonotype: The conserved phenylalanine or tryptophan normally closing the CDR3 is absent here, so this likely arose from a read error. The V call is TRBV11-2, the J call TRBJ2-1; D uncertain. The CDR3 is made up of 14 amino acids. The germline V gene has CDR1 SGHAT and CDR2 FQNNGV. V lost 0 bases, J lost 7 bases, and 10 bases lay in between. The CDR3 DNA reads TGTGCCAGCAGCTTAGATTTTAATGGGAATGAGCAGTTCATC. Translated: CASSLDFNGNEQFI.

The rearrangement uses TRBV7-9 and TRBJ2-7; 8 positions agree with TRBD2. The length of the CDR3 is 15 residues. Germline CDR1 is SEHNR and CDR2 is FQNEAQ (reference sequence). The ends lost 4 bases at V and 1 base at J; junction bases unmatched: 6. CDR3 bases: TGTGCCAGCAGCTCTCTAGCGGGTCGATCCTACGAGCAGTACTTC. Translating it yields CASSSLAGRSYEQYF. Filled out from reference TRBV7-9 and TRBJ2-7, the complete variable domain reads DTGVSQNPRHKITKRGQNVTFRCDPISEHNRLYWYRQTLGQGPEFLTYFQNEAQLEKSRLLSDRFSAERPKGSFSTLEIQRTEQGDSAMYLCASSSLAGRSYEQYFGPGTRLTVT.

J is TRBJ2-5 and V is TRBV11-1, with a tentative D call TRBD2 (6 bases). The CDR3 contains 14 residues. CDR1 and CDR2 from the germline V gene are SGHAT and FQDESV (reference sequence). V was clipped by 5 bases and J by 5 bases, with 15 bases between them. As DNA, the CDR3 is TGTGCCAGCAGCATCCGGGAGTGCCGTGAGACCCAGTACTTC. It encodes CASSIRECRETQYF.

Points on this clonotype: This may stem from a read error, because a much larger clone lies one nucleotide away. The rearrangement joins TRBV10-3 to TRBJ2-7; the D gene is possibly TRBD1 (5 bases). Germline V gene sequence: CDR1 ENHRY, CDR2 SYGVKD. The CDR3 covers 12 residues. Trimming left V 10 bases short and J 3 bases short, with 13 bases between. CDR3 sequence: CATRTNYYEQYF. As DNA, the CDR3 is TGTGCCACGAGGACAAACTACTACGAGCAGTACTTC.

Remarks on this clonotype: A junction boundary mismatches the germline segment, possibly from a read error. The chain carries TRBV29-1 and TRBJ2-1, with TRBD1 matching 11 bases. The CDR3 is 15 amino acids. The germline V gene encodes CDR1 SQVTM and CDR2 ANQGSEA. The CDR3 DNA is TGCAGTGTTGGTTTAGGGACAGGGGGATCCGATGTGCAGTTCTTC. Translation gives CSVGLGTGGSDVQFF.

This clonotype has more than one count but fewer than ten. The chain has TRBV30 and TRBJ2-1, with 9 bases lining up with TRBD1. The CDR3 is 13 residues long. V trimming: 2 bases; J trimming: 15 bases; junction bases outside the gene matches: 11. Per germline, CDR1 GTSNPN and CDR2 SVGIG (reference sequence). The CDR3 bases are TGTGCCTGGAGTAGGGACAGGGACATGAGGCGGTTCTTC. Its translation is CAWSRDRDMRRFF.

The gene calls are TRBV12-3 or TRBV12-4 and TRBJ1-1; D ambiguous. The CDR3 has 14 amino acids. V gave up 6 bases and J gave up 3 bases, with 14 bases separating them. CDR3 protein: CASRREWTDTEAFF. CDR3 DNA sequence: TGTGCCAGCAGACGTGAATGGACGGACACTGAAGCTTTCTTT.

Notes on this clonotype: An end of the junction does not agree with germline; a read error may underlie this. The chain uses TRBV11-3 and TRBJ2-1; D is perhaps TRBD2 (5 bases). The germline gives CDR1 SGHNT, CDR2 YENEEA. The CDR3 extends over 13 amino acids. The DNA for the CDR3 is TGTGTCAGCAGCTTAGGGAGACTCGGTGAGCAGTTCTTC. Its protein product is CVSSLGRLGEQFF.

J is TRBJ1-5 and V is TRBV29-1; D unclear. Germline CDR1 reads SQVTM; CDR2 reads ANQGSEA. This CDR3 is 13 amino acids long. With 6 bases removed from V and 11 bases from J, the gap between germline ends came to 20 bases. CDR3 sequence: CSVSPRPRGSQHF. Written as DNA, the CDR3 is TGCAGCGTGTCTCCCAGGCCACGTGGGTCCCAGCATTTT.

Points on this clonotype: At one end the junction does not follow the germline gene, possibly because of a read error. The chain recombines TRBV4-1 with TRBJ2-5, with a weak D call TRBD2 (6 bases). This CDR3 spans 16 amino acids. CDR1 MGHRA and CDR2 YSYEKL come from the germline V gene. The DNA for the CDR3 is TGCGCTAGCAGCCAAGGGGCGTCTAGCGTGAGGGATACCCAGTACTTC. It yields the protein CASSQGASSVRDTQYF.

Regarding this clonotype: A junction end diverges from the germline sequence, so it may reflect a read error. The rearrangement joins TRBV11-1 to TRBJ2-7; 7 positions match TRBD1. Germline V gene data show CDR1 as SGHAT and CDR2 as FQDESV (reference sequence). This CDR3 has 15 amino acids. Written as DNA, the CDR3 is TGTGCCAGCAGCCAAAGAGGGGGCGGTCCTTACGGGCAGTACTTC. It yields the protein CASSQRGGGPYGQYF. Drawing the rest from reference TRBV11-1 and TRBJ2-7, the complete variable domain is EAEVAQSPRYKITEKSQAVAFWCDPISGHATLYWYRQILGQGPELLVQFQDESVVDDSQLPKDRFSAERLKGVDSTLKIQPAELGDSAMYLCASSQRGGGPYGQYFGPGTRLTVT.

Comment on this clonotype: Compared with germline, one end of the junction differs, possibly owing to a read error. The chain's CDR3 is CDSSEGGWQETQYF. The CDR3 DNA is TGCGACAGCTCTGAGGGGGGATGGCAAGAGACCCAGTACTTC. The rearrangement joins TRBV5-1 to TRBJ2-5; D tentatively fits TRBD1 or TRBD2 (6 bases each). Per germline, CDR1 SGHRS and CDR2 YFSETQ. CDR3 length: 14 residues.

The chain carries TRBV18 and TRBJ2-7; no clear D gene. The germline V gene has CDR1 KGHSH and CDR2 LQKENI. The V end was cut by 0 bases, the J end by 4 bases, with 10 bases between. The CDR3 length is 14 residues. The CDR3 DNA follows: TGTGCCAGCTCACCACCGAGTAACCGTTACGAGCAGTACTTC. Encoded protein: CASSPPSNRYEQYF.

Turning to this clonotype: Given a much more abundant clone one base away, this may be a read error. Here the CDR3 reads CASSEGWGTTEAFF. The CDR3 bases are TGTGCCAGCAGTGAAGGGTGGGGGACCACTGAAGCTTTCTTT. The chain recombines TRBV6-1 with TRBJ1-1, with D perhaps matching TRBD1 (5 bases). CDR1 MNHNS and CDR2 SASEGT come from the germline V gene. V shed 1 base and J shed 4 bases, with 10 bases lying between them. The CDR3 is made up of 14 amino acids.

This clonotype came up once. The chain has TRBV5-1 and TRBJ1-2; D call uncertain. CDR1 and CDR2 from the germline V gene are SGHRS and YFSETQ. CDR3 length equals 13 residues. V lost 2 bases and J lost 2, with 7 bases in between. CDR3 nucleotides: TGCGCCAGCAGCTTACCCGGCAACTATGGCTACACCTTC. It codes for CASSLPGNYGYTF.

In this sample, this clonotype turned up a few times. A much larger clonotype is one base distant, so this may be a read error. J is TRBJ2-5 and V is TRBV6-1, with D possibly TRBD2 on 5 matching bases. This CDR3 is 15 amino acids long. The germline CDR1 and CDR2 sequences are MNHNS and SASEGT. CDR3 sequence: CASSEPRGMRETQCF. DNA of the CDR3: TGTGCCAGCAGTGAGCCCCGTGGTATGAGGGAGACCCAGTGCTTC.

The chain combines TRBV28 with TRBJ1-2; a possible D gene is TRBD1 (6 bases). V was shortened by 5 bases and J by 6 bases, with 13 bases between the two germline ends. The CDR3 contains 13 residues. Germline assignment: CDR1 MDHEN and CDR2 SYDVKM. The CDR3 protein is CASSTQGTDGYTF. The CDR3 nucleotides are TGTGCCAGCAGTACTCAGGGGACGGATGGCTACACCTTC.

This sequence joins TRBV11-2 and TRBJ2-3, with D unclear. Germline values: CDR1 SGHAT, CDR2 FQNNGV. CDR3 length: 16 amino acids. Deletions cut 5 bases from V and 3 bases from J, with 18 bases between. The CDR3 loop reads CASSDGILFGTDTQYF. CDR3 nucleotide sequence: TGTGCCAGCAGCGATGGGATTTTATTTGGGACAGATACGCAGTATTTT.

Details on this clonotype: This is likely an artifact of a read error, given a far larger clone one base away. The chain has TRBV29-1 and TRBJ2-2; 9 nucleotides align to TRBD1. The CDR3 sequence is 12 residues long. From germline, CDR1 is SQVTM and CDR2 ANQGSEA. CDR3 in amino acids: CSVGQGTWELFF. CDR3 DNA sequence: TGCAGCGTGGGACAGGGCACCTGGGAGCTGTTTTTT.